This paragraph covers one T cell receptor beta chain sequence. The antigen is undetermined. This entry belongs to a study of T cells in Graves' hyperthyroidism and ophthalmopathy. Study outcomes and limitations: A median about 7 months before onset, the model predicted ophthalmopathy.

Using RNA transcripts as the source, TCR beta CDR3 regions were amplified. TCR CDR3 underwent first-round RT-PCR with the HTBI primer set. From the multiplex PCR reads, TCRdb called clonotypes with MiXCR, one entry per CDR3 protein. In the table there are around 290,000 distinct CDR3 sequences, 17% of which are singletons. With 4 bases clipped from V and 4 bases from J, the junction kept 10 bases outside the gene matches. Looked up from germline, CDR1 is SGHTA and CDR2 is FQGNSA. The CDR3 extends over 16 amino acids. Clinical Activity Scores of at least 3, NOSPECS grades of at least 4 and durations under 3 months characterized ophthalmopathy patients.

This clonotype was obtained from an older woman with Graves' ophthalmopathy. Sequencing was performed on blood. The V call is TRBV7-2, the J call TRBJ1-2; TRBD1 matches at 9 bases. CDR3 DNA: TGTGCCAGCAGCTGGCGCGCGGGACAGGGATTCTATGGCTACACCTTC. Amino acids: CASSWRAGQGFYGYTF.